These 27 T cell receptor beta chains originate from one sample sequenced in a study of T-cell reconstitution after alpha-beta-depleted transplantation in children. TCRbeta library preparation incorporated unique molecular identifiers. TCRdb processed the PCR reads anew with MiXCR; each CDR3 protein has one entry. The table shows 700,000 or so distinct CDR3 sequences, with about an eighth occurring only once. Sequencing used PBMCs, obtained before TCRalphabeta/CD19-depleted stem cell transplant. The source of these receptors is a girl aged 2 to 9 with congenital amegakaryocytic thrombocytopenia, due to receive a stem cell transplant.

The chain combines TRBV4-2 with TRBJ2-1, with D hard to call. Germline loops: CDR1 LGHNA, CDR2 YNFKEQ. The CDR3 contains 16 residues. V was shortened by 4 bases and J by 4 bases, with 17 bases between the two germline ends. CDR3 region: CASSRNQDLPYNEQFF. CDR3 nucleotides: TGTGCCAGCAGCCGTAACCAAGATTTACCGTACAATGAGCAGTTCTTC.

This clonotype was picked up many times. The CDR3 nucleotides read TGTGCCACTACGACAGGGGGCATCTCCTACGAGCAGTACTTC. Protein product: CATTTGGISYEQYF. The chain links TRBV28 to TRBJ2-7, with 10 bases identical to TRBD1. The CDR3 has 14 amino acids. Germline V gene lookup returns CDR1 MDHEN and CDR2 SYDVKM. The J segment lost 0 bases and the V segment lost 10 bases, leaving 6 bases of the junction unmatched.

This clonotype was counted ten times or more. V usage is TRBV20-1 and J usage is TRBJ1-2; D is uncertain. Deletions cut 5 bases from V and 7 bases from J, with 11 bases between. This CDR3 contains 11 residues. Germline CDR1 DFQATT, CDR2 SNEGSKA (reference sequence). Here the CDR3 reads CSAGWVVGYTF. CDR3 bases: TGCAGTGCTGGATGGGTGGTTGGCTACACCTTC.

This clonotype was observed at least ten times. CDR3: CASRPVQGPGELFF. The CDR3 DNA reads as TGTGCCAGCAGACCCGTACAGGGACCCGGGGAGCTGTTTTTT. The chain is built from TRBV7-9 and TRBJ2-2; D may be TRBD1 (6 bases). V was trimmed by 6 bases and J by 6 bases, leaving 14 bases between them. This CDR3 comprises 14 residues. Per germline, CDR1 SEHNR and CDR2 FQNEAQ (reference sequence).

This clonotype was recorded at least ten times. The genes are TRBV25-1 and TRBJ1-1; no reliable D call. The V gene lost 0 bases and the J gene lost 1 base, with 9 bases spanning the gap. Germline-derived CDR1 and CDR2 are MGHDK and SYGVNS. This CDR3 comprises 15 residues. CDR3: CASSEYNRWNTEAFF. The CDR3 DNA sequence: TGTGCCAGCAGTGAATACAACAGATGGAACACTGAAGCTTTCTTT.

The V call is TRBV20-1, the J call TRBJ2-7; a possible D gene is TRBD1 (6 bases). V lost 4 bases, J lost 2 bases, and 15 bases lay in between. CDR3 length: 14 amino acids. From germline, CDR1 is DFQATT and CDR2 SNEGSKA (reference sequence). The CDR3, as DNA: TGCAGTGCTATCCTTAAGGGGGACCCCTACGAGCAGTACTTC. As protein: CSAILKGDPYEQYF.

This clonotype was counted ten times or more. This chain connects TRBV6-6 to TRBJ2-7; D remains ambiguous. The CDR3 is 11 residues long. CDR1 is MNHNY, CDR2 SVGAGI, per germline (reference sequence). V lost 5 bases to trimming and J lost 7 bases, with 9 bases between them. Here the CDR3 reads CASSQIGEQYF. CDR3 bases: TGTGCCAGCAGTCAGATAGGGGAGCAGTACTTC.

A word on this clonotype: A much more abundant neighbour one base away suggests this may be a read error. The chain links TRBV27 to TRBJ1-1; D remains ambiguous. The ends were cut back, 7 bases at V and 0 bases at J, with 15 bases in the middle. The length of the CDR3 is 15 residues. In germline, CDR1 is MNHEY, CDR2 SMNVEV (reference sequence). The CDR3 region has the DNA TGTGCCAGCACGAGGGCCGAAACAATGAACACTGAAGCTTTCTTT. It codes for CASTRAETMNTEAFF.

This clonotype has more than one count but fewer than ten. The CDR3 DNA is TGTGCCAGCAGCTTTTATGGGACTAGCGGGAGGGTTCCAGATACGCAGTATTTT. Amino acid sequence: CASSFYGTSGRVPDTQYF. The chain links TRBV11-1 to TRBJ2-3, with 16 bases identical to TRBD2. J lost 4 bases, V lost 3 bases, and 7 bases had no gene match. Germline V gene data show CDR1 as SGHAT and CDR2 as FQDESV (reference sequence). The CDR3 is made up of 18 amino acids. The whole variable domain, remainder taken from reference TRBV11-1 and TRBJ2-3, is EAEVAQSPRYKITEKSQAVAFWCDPISGHATLYWYRQILGQGPELLVQFQDESVVDDSQLPKDRFSAERLKGVDSTLKIQPAELGDSAMYLCASSFYGTSGRVPDTQYFGPGTRLTVL.

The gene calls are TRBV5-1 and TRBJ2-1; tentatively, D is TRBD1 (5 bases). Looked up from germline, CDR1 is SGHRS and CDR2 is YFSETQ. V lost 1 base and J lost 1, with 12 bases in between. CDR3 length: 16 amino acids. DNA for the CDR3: TGCGCCAGCAGCTTGTCAGGGTACACGTCCTACAATGAGCAGTTCTTC. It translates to CASSLSGYTSYNEQFF. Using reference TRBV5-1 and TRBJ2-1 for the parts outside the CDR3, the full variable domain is KAGVTQTPRYLIKTRGQQVTLSCSPISGHRSVSWYQQTPGQGLQFLFEYFSETQRNKGNFPGRFSGRQFSNSRSEMNVSTLELGDSALYLCASSLSGYTSYNEQFFGPGTRLTVL.

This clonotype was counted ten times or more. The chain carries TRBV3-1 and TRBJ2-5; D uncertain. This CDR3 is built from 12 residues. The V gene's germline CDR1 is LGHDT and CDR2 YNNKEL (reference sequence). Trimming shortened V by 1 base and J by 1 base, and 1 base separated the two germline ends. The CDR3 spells CASSQGQETQYF. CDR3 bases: TGTGCCAGCAGCCAAGGCCAAGAGACCCAGTACTTC.

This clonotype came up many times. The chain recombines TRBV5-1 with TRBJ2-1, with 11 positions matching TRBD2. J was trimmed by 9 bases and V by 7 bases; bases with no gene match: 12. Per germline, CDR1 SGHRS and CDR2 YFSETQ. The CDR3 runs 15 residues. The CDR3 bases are TGCGCCAGCTATGGAACTAGCGGGAGTTTCGGTGAGCAGTTCTTC. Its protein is CASYGTSGSFGEQFF.

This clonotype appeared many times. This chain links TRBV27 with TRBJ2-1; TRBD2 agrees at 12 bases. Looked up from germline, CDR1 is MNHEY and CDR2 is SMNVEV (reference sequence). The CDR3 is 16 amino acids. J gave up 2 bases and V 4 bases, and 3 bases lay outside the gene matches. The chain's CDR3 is CASSYLAGGPYNEQFF. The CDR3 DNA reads TGTGCCAGCAGTTACCTAGCGGGAGGGCCCTACAATGAGCAGTTCTTC.

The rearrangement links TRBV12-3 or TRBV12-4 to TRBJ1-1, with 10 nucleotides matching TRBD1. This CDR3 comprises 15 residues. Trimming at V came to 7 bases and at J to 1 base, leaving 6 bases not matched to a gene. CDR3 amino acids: CASKTGGIENTEAFF. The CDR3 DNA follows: TGTGCCAGCAAGACAGGGGGCATTGAGAACACTGAAGCTTTCTTT.

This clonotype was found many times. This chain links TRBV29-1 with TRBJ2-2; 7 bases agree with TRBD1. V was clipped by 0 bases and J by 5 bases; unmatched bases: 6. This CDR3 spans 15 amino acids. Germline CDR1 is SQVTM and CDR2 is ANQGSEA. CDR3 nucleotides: TGCAGCGTTGAAGACCCGACAGGGAGAACCGGGGAGCTGTTTTTT. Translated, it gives CSVEDPTGRTGELFF.

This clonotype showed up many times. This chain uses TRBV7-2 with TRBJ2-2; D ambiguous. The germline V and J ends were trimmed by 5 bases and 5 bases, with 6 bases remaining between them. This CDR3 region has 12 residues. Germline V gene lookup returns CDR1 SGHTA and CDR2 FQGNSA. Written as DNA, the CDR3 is TGTGCCAGCAGCCACCCGACCGGGGAGCTGTTTTTT. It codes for CASSHPTGELFF.

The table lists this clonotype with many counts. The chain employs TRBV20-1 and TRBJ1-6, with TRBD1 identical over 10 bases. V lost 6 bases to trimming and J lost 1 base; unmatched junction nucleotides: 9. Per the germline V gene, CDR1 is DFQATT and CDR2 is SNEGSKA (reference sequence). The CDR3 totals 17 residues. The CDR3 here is CSAERTGGRSYNSPLHF. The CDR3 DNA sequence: TGCAGTGCGGAGAGGACAGGGGGAAGGTCCTATAATTCACCCCTCCACTTT.

CDR3 DNA: TGTGCCAGCTCACCAGGGACAGATCTTGGGTATGGCTACACCTTC. This encodes CASSPGTDLGYGYTF. This chain connects TRBV18 to TRBJ1-2, with 7 bases lining up with TRBD1. This CDR3 contains 15 residues. With V trimmed by 2 bases and J by 5 bases, 8 bases remained unmatched. Germline assignment: CDR1 KGHSH and CDR2 LQKENI.

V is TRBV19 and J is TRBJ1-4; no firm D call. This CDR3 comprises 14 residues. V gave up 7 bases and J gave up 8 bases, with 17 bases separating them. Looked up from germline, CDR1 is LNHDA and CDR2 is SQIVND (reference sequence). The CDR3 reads CASTPGLNEEKLFF. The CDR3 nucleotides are TGTGCCAGTACCCCCGGCCTTAATGAGGAAAAACTGTTTTTT.

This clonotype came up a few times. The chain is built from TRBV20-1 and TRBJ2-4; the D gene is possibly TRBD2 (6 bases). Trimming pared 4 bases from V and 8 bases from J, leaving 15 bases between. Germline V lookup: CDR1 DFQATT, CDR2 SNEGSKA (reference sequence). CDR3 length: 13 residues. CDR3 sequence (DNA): TGCAGTGCTAACCGGGCCTGGGGGGACATTCAGTACTTC. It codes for CSANRAWGDIQYF.

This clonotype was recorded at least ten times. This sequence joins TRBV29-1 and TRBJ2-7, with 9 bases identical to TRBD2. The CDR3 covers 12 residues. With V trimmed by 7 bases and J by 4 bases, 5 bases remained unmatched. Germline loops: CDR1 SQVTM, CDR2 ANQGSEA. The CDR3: CSAQRGEYEQYF. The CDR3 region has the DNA TGCAGCGCTCAGCGGGGGGAGTACGAGCAGTACTTC.

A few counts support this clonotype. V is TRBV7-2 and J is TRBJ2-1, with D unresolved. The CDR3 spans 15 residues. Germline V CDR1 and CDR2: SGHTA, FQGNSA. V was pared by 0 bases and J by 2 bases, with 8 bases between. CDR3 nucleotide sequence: TGTGCCAGCAGCTTAGCATTCTCTGCCTACAATGAGCAGTTCTTC. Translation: CASSLAFSAYNEQFF.

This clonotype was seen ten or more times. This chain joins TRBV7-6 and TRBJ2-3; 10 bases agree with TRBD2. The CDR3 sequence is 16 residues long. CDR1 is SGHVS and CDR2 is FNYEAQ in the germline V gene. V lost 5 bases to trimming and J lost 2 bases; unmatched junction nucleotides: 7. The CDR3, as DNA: TGTGCCAGCAGCCGCTTAACTAGCGGGAACACAGATACGCAGTATTTT. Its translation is CASSRLTSGNTDTQYF.

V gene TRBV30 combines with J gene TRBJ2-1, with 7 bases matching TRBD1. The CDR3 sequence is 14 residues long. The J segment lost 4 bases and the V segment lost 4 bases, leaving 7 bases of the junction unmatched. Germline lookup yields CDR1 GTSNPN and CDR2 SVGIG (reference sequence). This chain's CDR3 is CAWTGQPTYNEQFF. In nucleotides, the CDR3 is TGTGCCTGGACGGGACAGCCAACTTACAATGAGCAGTTCTTC. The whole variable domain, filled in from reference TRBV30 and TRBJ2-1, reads SQTIHQWPATLVQPVGSPLSLECTVEGTSNPNLYWYRQAAGRGLQLLFYSVGIGQISSEVPQNLSASRPQDRQFILSSKKLLLSDSGFYLCAWTGQPTYNEQFFGPGTRLTVL.

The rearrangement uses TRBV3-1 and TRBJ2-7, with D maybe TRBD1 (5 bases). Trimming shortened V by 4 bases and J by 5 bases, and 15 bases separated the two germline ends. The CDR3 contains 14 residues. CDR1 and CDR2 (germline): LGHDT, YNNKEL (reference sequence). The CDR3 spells CASSPLVGVDEQYF. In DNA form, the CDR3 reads TGTGCCAGCAGCCCCCTAGTAGGGGTGGACGAGCAGTACTTC.

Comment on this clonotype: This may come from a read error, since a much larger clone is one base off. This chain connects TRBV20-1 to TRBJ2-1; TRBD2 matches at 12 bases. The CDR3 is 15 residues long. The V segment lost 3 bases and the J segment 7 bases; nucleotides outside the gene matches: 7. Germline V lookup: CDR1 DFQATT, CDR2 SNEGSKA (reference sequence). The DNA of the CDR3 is TGCAGTGCTAGCCAGGGACTAGCGGGTTTGAATGAGCAGTTCTTC. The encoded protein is CSASQGLAGLNEQFF.

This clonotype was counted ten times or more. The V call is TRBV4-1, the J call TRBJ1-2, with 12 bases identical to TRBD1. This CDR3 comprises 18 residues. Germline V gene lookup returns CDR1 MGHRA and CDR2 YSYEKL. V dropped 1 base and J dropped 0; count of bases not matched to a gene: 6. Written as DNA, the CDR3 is TGCGCCAGCAGCCAAGTCGGGACAGGGGGCCTGGCTAACTATGGCTACACCTTC. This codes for CASSQVGTGGLANYGYTF.